This TCR beta chain was identified during a study of blood T cells in healthy people across ages (dated by TCRdb to 2013 to 2016). Broadly, across the study: Template switching captured roughly one uniquely barcoded TCR beta cDNA molecule per two T cells in model experiments. Donors of different ages were randomly distributed across sequencing lanes to avoid experimental bias. For two donors (one aged 18 to 29 and one aged 80 or older), the study analyzed two additional independent replicas of 1 million unique cDNA reads from the same blood draw. The donors were divided into four age groups: young (average roughly 15 years), middle-aged (approximately 42), aged (about 62) and long-lived (about 84). Using deep sequencing normalized with unique cDNA molecular identifiers, the study measured how TCR beta repertoire diversity changes with age. What the work shows at the level of the full study, not this receptor alone: As age increased, observed TCR beta diversity per million T cells dropped in a roughly linear way, and a significant reduction was already evident by age 40. Estimates of total diversity from one million sequenced T cells were regarded as lower bounds and underestimates. The CMV infection status of donors was not known, potentially confounding age-related changes in expanded clonotypes. Because profiling used bulk unsorted PBMCs, naive and antigen-experienced compartments could not be compared conclusively. The percentage of naive T cells measured by flow cytometry correlated strongly with observed TCR beta diversity. Compared with the aged group, the long-lived group had more naive CD4+ T cells, fewer expanded clones and increased TCR diversity, suggesting age selection.

This clonotype was recorded at least ten times. Its antigen specificity is not known. The input lacks base qualities; no much larger clone sits a single base away. The library was prepared using 5' RACE. Sequenced on an Illumina HiSeq 2500. A second 7 to 11 cycle PCR used a sample-barcoded 5' primer and a J-beta primer mix. A template-switch 5' adaptor carrying 12 random nucleotides introduced a unique molecular identifier onto each TCR beta cDNA molecule. Each sample yielded at least 2.5 million CDR3-containing paired-end reads. First-strand cDNA was synthesized from all RNA with the Mint cDNA synthesis kit, primed by a TRBC-specific oligonucleotide. All cDNA was treated with uracil-DNA glycosylase and then went through a first 18-cycle PCR with the universal primers M1SS and BC2_uni_R. Under the source paper's analysis protocol: For normalization, 1 million high-quality reads were randomly selected from each sample, with every read carrying a distinct molecular identifier. Instead of being binned into consensus sequences, reads that shared molecular identifiers were thrown out. MiTCR, set to a Q25 quality threshold and the strictest error-elimination algorithm, was used for CDR3 identification, clonotype clustering and error correction. A nonparametric unseen species model with Euler transformation was used to estimate lower-bound total TCR beta diversity. The public reads were reanalyzed by TCRdb: fastp trimming at Q25, MiXCR alignment, in-frame beta chains only. Records with the same CDR3 protein are collapsed into one entry carrying the most frequent genes and DNA. These V and J calls are TCRdb output, not the study's own analysis. This sample has 550,000 to 800,000 distinct CDR3 sequences in its table, and about 30% of those were observed once. Together, the top ten hold roughly 15% of the sample.

Donors were a few dozen systemically healthy Caucasian individuals from Russia aged roughly 6 to 100 years. Each donor gave about 10 milliliters of peripheral blood, drawn into EDTA-treated Vacutainer tubes. PBMCs were isolated by Ficoll-Paque density-gradient centrifugation, with at least 6 million obtained per sample. Trizol reagent was used to extract total RNA from the PBMCs, yielding at least 6 micrograms per sample. For every donor, flow cytometry on a PBMC aliquot measured the percentage of naive CD45RAhigh/CD27high T cells. The sequence was collected from an elderly woman in good health. Donor details come from another sample of the same person, matched by shared clones. The material sequenced was blood.

In nucleotides, the sequence is TGTGCCAGCAGTGATTACGGGGGGCCGGGTGAGCAGTTCTTC. This is translated as CASSDYGGPGEQFF. This chain is built from TRBV2 and TRBJ2-1; the D gene is possibly TRBD2, with 7 bases matching. The CDR3 holds 14 amino acids from the cysteine to the phenylalanine. Kept here is only the CDR3 DNA, which spans 42 bases and is read in frame from base 1. Trimming costs V 3 bases and J 9 bases, and their ends lie 15 bases apart. Based on the germline V gene, the CDR1 and CDR2 sequences are SNHLY and FYNNEI. Reference TRBV2 and TRBJ2-1 proteins supply the regions before and after the CDR3; the full variable domain is: EPEVTQTPSHQVTQMGQEVILRCVPISNHLYFYWYRQILGQKVEFLVSFYNNEISEKSEIFDDQFSVERPDGSNFTLKIRSTKLEDSAMYFCASSDYGGPGEQFFGPGTRLTVL.